This is a list of T cell receptor beta chains from one sample in a study of human T cells and chemical hapten exposure. TCRdb independently ran MiXCR on the RACE reads; one entry per CDR3 protein. The table shows about 380,000 distinct CDR3 sequences, with more than 4.5% occurring only once. The sample was whole blood, taken in connection with sensitization to the hapten diphenylcyclopropenone (DPC). The receptors here all came from a woman in her 50s with alopecia areata. Some clones in this sample may be carry-over from other donors' samples. CDR3s include the opening cysteine and the closing phenylalanine or tryptophan. The order of the fields is D gene, J gene, clone size, V gene, CDR3 DNA, CDR3 protein. D genes are given only for firm matches. Clone size is shown for a subset of rows, as once, few, many or a class of expanded clone.

TRBD1,TRBJ2-7,.,TRBV5-1,TGCGCCAGCAGCCATGGACAGGGGCTTTACGAGCAGTACTTC,CASSHGQGLYEQYF
.,TRBJ2-7,.,TRBV7-9,TGTGCCAGCAGCCCGGGGATCACCTACGAGCAGTACTTC,CASSPGITYEQYF
.,TRBJ2-1,many,TRBV10-3,TGTGCCATCAGTGAGGGCAGGTACAATGAGCAGTTCTTC,CAISEGRYNEQFF
.,TRBJ2-3,many,TRBV29-1,TGCAGCGTTGAAGACCAAACCGATACGCAGTATTTT,CSVEDQTDTQYF
.,TRBJ2-5,few,TRBV20-1,TGCAGTGCTAGAGTATCTGCCCAAGAGACCCAGTACTTC,CSARVSAQETQYF
.,TRBJ2-3,many,TRBV3-1,TGTGCCAGCAGCCAAGACTCCCCAGATACGCAGTATTTT,CASSQDSPDTQYF
.,TRBJ2-5,many,TRBV5-1,TGCGCCAGCAGCTACGGGACACTCCAAGAGACCCAGTACTTC,CASSYGTLQETQYF
.,TRBJ1-6,many,TRBV6-5,TGTGCCAGCAGTTACCTGGACCTTTCACCCCTCCACTTT,CASSYLDLSPLHF
.,TRBJ2-5,.,TRBV24-1,TGTGCCACCTCGTTTGAAAAGACCCAGTACTTC,CATSFEKTQYF
.,TRBJ1-1,many,TRBV2,TGTGCCAGCCCTCCTTTGGCTTTCTTT,CASPPLAFF
.,TRBJ2-1,.,TRBV12-3/TRBV12-4,TGTGCCAGCAGTTTCCTAGCGTCGGGCAATGAGCAGTTCTTC,CASSFLASGNEQFF
.,TRBJ2-3,.,TRBV11-2,TGTGCCAGCAGCCGCCCTAAACAACTCGGGACGCAGTATTTT,CASSRPKQLGTQYF
TRBD2,TRBJ2-3,many,TRBV20-1,TGCAGTGCAGCCGGTAGCGGGGGGGCCACAGATACGCAGTATTTT,CSAAGSGGATDTQYF
TRBD1,TRBJ2-3,few,TRBV20-1,TGCAGTGCTAGTACCCCAGGGGGCGGCACAGATACGCAGTATTTT,CSASTPGGGTDTQYF
.,TRBJ2-7,.,TRBV6-1,TGTGCCAGCAGTGAAAGAGACCCGCGCCCCTACGAGCAGTACTTC,CASSERDPRPYEQYF
TRBD2,TRBJ2-7,few,TRBV5-6,TGTGCCAGCAGCGCCGGACTAGCGGGTCTCACCACGAGATCCTACGAGCAGTACTTC,CASSAGLAGLTTRSYEQYF
.,TRBJ2-1,few,TRBV18,TGTGCCAGCTCACGCGCGGCGTCCTACAATGAGCAGTTCTTC,CASSRAASYNEQFF
.,TRBJ2-3,.,TRBV20-1,TGCAGTGCTCGCAGGACTCGCACAGATACGCAGTATTTT,CSARRTRTDTQYF
.,TRBJ2-7,.,TRBV7-6,TGTGCCAGCAGCTTAGCTGGCTCGAAAGAGCAGTACTTC,CASSLAGSKEQYF